A selection of T cell receptor beta chains follows, all from one sample in a study of CD8 T cells in Susac syndrome. Via MiXCR, TCRdb re-called the immunoSEQ multiplex PCR reads, giving one row per CDR3 protein. The data contain approximately 110,000 distinct CDR3 sequences, approximately 95% of them seen just once; the ten biggest clones take up roughly 0.31%. The sample was CD8+ T cells from PBMCs. These receptors originate from a human donor with multiple sclerosis. CDR3s include the opening cysteine and the closing phenylalanine or tryptophan. D genes are given only for firm matches. Rows give clone size only sometimes, using once, few, many, or a class for an expanded clone.

cdr3_aa cdr3_nt d_call clone_size j_call v_call
CATSRPGQPQHF TGTGCCACCAGCAGACCCGGTCAGCCCCAGCATTTT NA NA TRBJ1-5 TRBV15
CASSLSGGWYGYTF TGTGCCAGCAGCTTATCTGGGGGCTGGTATGGCTACACCTTC NA NA TRBJ1-2 TRBV7-9
CASSTRLAGAWETQYF TGTGCCAGCAGTACTCGACTAGCGGGAGCCTGGGAGACCCAGTACTTC TRBD2 NA TRBJ2-5 TRBV27
CASSGSHQAFF TGTGCCAGCAGCGGGTCCCATCAAGCTTTCTTT NA NA TRBJ1-1 TRBV27
CASSLYGGGYEQYF TGTGCCAGCAGTTTATATGGGGGGGGCTACGAGCAGTACTTC TRBD2 NA TRBJ2-7 TRBV12-3/TRBV12-4
CASSLFGAGPTDTQYF TGCGCCAGCAGCTTGTTTGGAGCGGGACCCACAGATACGCAGTATTTT TRBD2 NA TRBJ2-3 TRBV5-1
CASSLQDPGTTGTGELFF TGTGCCAGCAGCTTACAAGACCCTGGGACCACCGGTACCGGGGAGCTGTTTTTT NA NA TRBJ2-2 TRBV7-2
CAWTYSGRDGGANVLTF TGTGCCTGGACCTATAGCGGGAGGGATGGTGGGGCCAACGTCCTGACTTTC TRBD2 NA TRBJ2-6 TRBV30
CASSQERTNTEAFF TGTGCCAGCAGCCAAGAGAGGACGAACACTGAAGCTTTCTTT NA once TRBJ1-1 TRBV4-2
CASSVVGGSGRDEQFF TGTGCCAGCAGCGTAGTAGGGGGTAGCGGGAGAGATGAGCAGTTCTTC TRBD2 NA TRBJ2-1 TRBV9
CATRGRTEGVFNQPQHF TGTGCCACCAGGGGACGGACAGAGGGTGTCTTCAATCAGCCCCAGCATTTT NA NA TRBJ1-5 TRBV24-1
CASSQEEKGSGGYTF TGTGCCAGCAGCCAAGAGGAGAAGGGAAGCGGTGGCTACACCTTC NA NA TRBJ1-2 TRBV14
CASQQSTGNTGELFF TGTGCCAGTCAGCAATCAACAGGGAACACCGGGGAGCTGTTTTTT NA once TRBJ2-2 TRBV5-6
CATSRARGRETQYF TGTGCCACCAGCAGGGCCCGGGGCCGAGAGACCCAGTACTTC NA NA TRBJ2-5 TRBV15
CAWSVLGVPNEKLFF TGTGCCTGGAGTGTACTTGGGGTCCCCAATGAAAAACTGTTTTTT NA once TRBJ1-4 TRBV30
CASSLVGTSYNEQFF TGTGCCAGCAGCTTAGTCGGGACCTCCTACAATGAGCAGTTCTTC NA NA TRBJ2-1 TRBV7-3
CASSLRGSTTGELFF TGTGCCAGCAGCCTTAGGGGGAGTACCACCGGGGAGCTGTTTTTT NA NA TRBJ2-2 TRBV9